Presented here are 13 T cell receptor beta chains from one specimen sequenced in a study of blood T cell repertoires in COVID-19. Produced via immunoSEQ multiplex PCR; TCRdb's table is partial and in-frame only. The sample lists more than 250,000 clones, approximately 88% occurring once. The sample was peripheral blood. Receptors were obtained from a woman aged 25-40 years with COVID-19, enrolled during active disease.

V and J are TRBV19 and TRBJ1-1; D uncertain. Germline V CDR1 and CDR2: LNHDA, SQIVND (reference sequence). Trimming left V 7 bases short and J 2 bases short, with 14 bases between. This CDR3 comprises 14 residues. This chain's CDR3 is CASNIGGFNTEAFF. As DNA, the CDR3 is TGTGCCAGTAACATCGGAGGGTTTAACACTGAAGCTTTCTTT.

This CDR3 is CASSYSLQLSEQFF. DNA of the CDR3: TGTGCCAGCAGTTACAGTCTCCAACTGAGTGAGCAGTTCTTC. This rearrangement joins TRBV6-5 to TRBJ2-1; no reliable D call. Germline V CDR1 and CDR2: MNHEY, SVGAGI. The CDR3 length is 14 residues. With 2 bases removed from V and 9 bases from J, the gap between germline ends came to 14 bases.

This chain uses TRBV6-4 with TRBJ1-2; a weak D match, TRBD1 (6 bases). This CDR3 spans 13 amino acids. Germline assignment: CDR1 MRHNA and CDR2 SNTAGT. Between the trimmed V and J ends, which lost 3 bases and 4 bases, there was a span of 9 bases. CDR3 amino acids: CASSESQGYGYTF. The CDR3 nucleotides read TGTGCCAGCAGTGAATCACAGGGCTATGGCTACACCTTC.

This rearrangement joins TRBV5-1 to TRBJ2-5; TRBD1 aligns across 9 bases. From germline, CDR1 is SGHRS and CDR2 YFSETQ. V lost 2 bases to trimming and J lost 5 bases; unmatched junction nucleotides: 16. This CDR3 comprises 18 residues. In nucleotides, the CDR3 is TGCGCCAGCAGCTTACTAGCAACCGGGACAGGGCCGGGGGAGACCCAGTACTTC. It specifies CASSLLATGTGPGETQYF.

V is TRBV14 and J is TRBJ2-2; 8 nucleotides agree with TRBD1. The junction had 4 bases not matched to a gene; V was cut back by 3 bases and J by 4 bases. This CDR3 is 15 amino acids long. From germline, CDR1 is SGHDN and CDR2 FVKESK. The CDR3 region is CASSQVTGATGELFF. DNA for the CDR3: TGTGCCAGCAGCCAGGTGACAGGGGCCACCGGGGAGCTGTTTTTT.

The CDR3 region is CASSRFGQGRETQYF. CDR3 DNA: TGCGCCAGCAGCCGATTCGGACAGGGCCGAGAGACCCAGTACTTC. The rearrangement uses TRBV5-1 and TRBJ2-5; 8 positions agree with TRBD1. V lost 4 bases to trimming and J lost 4 bases; unmatched junction nucleotides: 9. The germline gives CDR1 SGHRS, CDR2 YFSETQ. The CDR3 sequence is 15 residues long.

A few counts support this clone. This sequence joins TRBV3-1 (or the pseudogene TRBV3-2) and TRBJ1-2; D gene unclear. The ends were cut back, 3 bases at V and 4 bases at J, with 15 bases in the middle. The germline gives CDR1 LGHDT, CDR2 YNNKEL (reference sequence). CDR3 size: 15 residues. The chain's CDR3 is CASSHLYRVGYGYTF. CDR3 nucleotides: TGTGCCAGCAGCCACCTCTACAGAGTCGGCTATGGCTACACCTTC.

This sequence joins TRBV12-3 or TRBV12-4 and TRBJ1-1; TRBD1 is a possible D gene (5 bases). The CDR3 sequence is 12 residues long. Between the trimmed V and J ends, which lost 8 bases and 10 bases, there was a span of 17 bases. The CDR3 is CASGVGGTRAFF. As DNA, the CDR3 is TGTGCCAGCGGTGTCGGGGGAACGCGAGCTTTCTTT.

The genes are TRBV9 and TRBJ2-5, with 7 bases identical to TRBD1. The germline gives CDR1 SGDLS, CDR2 YYNGEE. The CDR3 runs 13 residues. Trimming at V came to 3 bases and at J to 4 bases, leaving 3 bases not matched to a gene. The chain's CDR3 is CASSEQGSETQYF. In DNA, the CDR3 is TGTGCCAGCAGCGAACAGGGGTCAGAGACCCAGTACTTC.

The rearrangement links TRBV7-9 to TRBJ1-6; D not resolved. Trimming shortened V by 5 bases and J by 9 bases, and 14 bases separated the two germline ends. The CDR3 contains 14 residues. The germline CDR1 and CDR2 sequences are SEHNR and FQNEAQ (reference sequence). The CDR3 DNA sequence: TGTGCCAGCAGCCCCTCGGGTGCCACTTCACCCCTCCACTTT. Protein: CASSPSGATSPLHF.

The chain recombines TRBV15 with TRBJ1-5; D remains unclear. This CDR3 contains 15 residues. CDR1 LNHNV and CDR2 YYDKDF come from the germline V gene (reference sequence). V lost 1 base and J 6 bases, leaving 13 bases between the germline ends. CDR3 residues: CATSRGTPEAQPQHF. CDR3 nucleotide sequence: TGTGCCACCAGCAGAGGGACCCCGGAGGCTCAGCCCCAGCATTTT.

The rearrangement joins TRBV9 to TRBJ2-1; D may be TRBD1 (6 bases). V lost 5 bases and J 0 bases, leaving 12 bases between the germline ends. Germline CDR1 SGDLS, CDR2 YYNGEE. This CDR3 has 15 amino acids. The CDR3 DNA is TGTGCCAGCAGTGAACAGGGAGACTCCTACAATGAGCAGTTCTTC. It yields the protein CASSEQGDSYNEQFF. The full variable domain, completed using reference TRBV9 and TRBJ2-1, is DSGVTQTPKHLITATGQRVTLRCSPRSGDLSVYWYQQSLDQGLQFLIQYYNGEERAKGNILERFSAQQFPDLHSELNLSSLELGDSALYFCASSEQGDSYNEQFFGPGTRLTVL.

The J gene is TRBJ1-2, the V gene TRBV5-1; 7 bases fit TRBD1. Germline-derived CDR1 and CDR2 are SGHRS and YFSETQ. The CDR3 is made up of 14 amino acids. The trim removed 3 bases at V and 3 bases at J, leaving 5 bases unmatched. The CDR3 bases are TGCGCCAGCAGCTGGATCACAGGGGACTATGGCTACACCTTC. It is translated as CASSWITGDYGYTF.